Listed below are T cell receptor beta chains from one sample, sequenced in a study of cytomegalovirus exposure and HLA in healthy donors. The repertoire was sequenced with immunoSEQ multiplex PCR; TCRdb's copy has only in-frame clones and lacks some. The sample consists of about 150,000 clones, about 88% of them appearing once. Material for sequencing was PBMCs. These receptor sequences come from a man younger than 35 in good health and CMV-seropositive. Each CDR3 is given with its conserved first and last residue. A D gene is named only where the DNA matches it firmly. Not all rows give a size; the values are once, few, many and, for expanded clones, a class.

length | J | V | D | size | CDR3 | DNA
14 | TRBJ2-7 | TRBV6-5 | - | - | CASSSPRASYEQYF | TGTGCCAGCAGTTCACCCAGGGCCTCCTACGAGCAGTACTTC
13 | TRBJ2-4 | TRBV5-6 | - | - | CASSSPGFNIQYF | TGTGCCAGCAGCTCGCCAGGCTTCAACATTCAGTACTTC
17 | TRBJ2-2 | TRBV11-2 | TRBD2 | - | CASSLDGREGHGGELFF | TGTGCCAGCAGCTTAGATGGTCGGGAGGGCCACGGCGGGGAGCTGTTTTTT
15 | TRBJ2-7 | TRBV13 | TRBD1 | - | CASSARQGNLHEQYF | TGTGCCAGCAGCGCTCGACAGGGGAACCTTCATGAGCAGTACTTC
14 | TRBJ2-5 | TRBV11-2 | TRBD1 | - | CASIGTAYQETQYF | TGTGCCAGCATAGGGACAGCCTACCAAGAGACCCAGTACTTC
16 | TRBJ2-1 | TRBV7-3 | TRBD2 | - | CASSPLAGSRDNEQFF | TGTGCCAGCAGCCCCTTAGCGGGAAGCCGAGACAATGAGCAGTTCTTC
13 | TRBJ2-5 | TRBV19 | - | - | CASSIAGVETQYF | TGTGCCAGTAGTATAGCGGGGGTAGAGACCCAGTACTTC
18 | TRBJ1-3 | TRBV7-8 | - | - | CASSLVRSILNSGNTIYF | TGTGCCAGCAGCTTAGTAAGGAGCATACTAAACTCTGGAAACACCATATATTTT
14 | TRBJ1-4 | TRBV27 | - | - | CASSPPPTNEKLFF | TGTGCCAGCAGCCCCCCTCCAACTAATGAAAAACTGTTTTTT
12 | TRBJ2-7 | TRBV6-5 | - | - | CASSPDTYEQYF | TGTGCCAGCAGCCCAGACACGTACGAGCAGTACTTC
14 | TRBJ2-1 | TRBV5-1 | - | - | CASSLEGGLSEQFF | TGCGCCAGCAGCTTGGAGGGGGGGTTGAGTGAGCAGTTCTTC
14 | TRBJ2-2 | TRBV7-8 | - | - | CASSLEQGIGELFF | TGTGCCAGCAGCTTAGAACAGGGTATCGGGGAGCTGTTTTTT
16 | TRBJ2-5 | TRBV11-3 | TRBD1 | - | CASSPKGTGGLETQYF | TGTGCCAGCAGCCCGAAAGGGACAGGGGGCCTGGAGACCCAGTACTTC
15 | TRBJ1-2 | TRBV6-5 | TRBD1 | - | CASTKDRVINYGYTF | TGTGCCAGCACCAAGGACAGGGTGATTAACTATGGCTACACCTTC
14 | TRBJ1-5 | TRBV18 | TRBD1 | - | CASSPMTGNQPQHF | TGTGCCAGCTCACCGATGACAGGGAATCAGCCCCAGCATTTT
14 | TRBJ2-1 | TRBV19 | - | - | CASSMTQGWDEQFF | TGTGCCAGTAGTATGACCCAGGGGTGGGATGAGCAGTTCTTC
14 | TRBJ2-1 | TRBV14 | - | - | CASSQEARYNEQFF | TGTGCCAGCAGCCAAGAGGCCCGCTACAATGAGCAGTTCTTC
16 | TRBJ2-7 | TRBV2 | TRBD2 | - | CASRLGLAGADYEQYF | TGTGCCAGCAGACTAGGACTAGCGGGAGCCGACTACGAGCAGTACTTC
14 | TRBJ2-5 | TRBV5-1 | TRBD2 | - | CASFSGTLQETQYF | TGCGCCAGTTTTAGCGGGACGCTTCAAGAGACCCAGTACTTC
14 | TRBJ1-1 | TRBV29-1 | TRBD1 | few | CSVDGRGQGARAFF | TGCAGCGTTGACGGTAGGGGACAGGGGGCCCGAGCTTTCTTT
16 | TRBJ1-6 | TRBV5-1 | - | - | CASSLGDFSLNSPLHF | TGCGCCAGCAGCTTGGGCGATTTCTCCCTAAATTCACCCCTCCACTTT
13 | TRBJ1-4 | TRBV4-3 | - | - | CASSPGINEKLFF | TGCGCCAGCAGCCCGGGGATTAATGAAAAACTGTTTTTT
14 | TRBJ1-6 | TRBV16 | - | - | CASSQSGPNSPLHF | TGTGCCAGCAGCCAATCGGGCCCCAATTCACCCCTCCACTTT
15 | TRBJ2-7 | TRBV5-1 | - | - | CASSVSYRSSYEQYF | TGCGCCAGCAGCGTCAGTTACAGGAGCTCCTACGAGCAGTACTTC
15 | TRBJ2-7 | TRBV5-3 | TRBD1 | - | CARSSRDRDSYEQYF | TGTGCCAGAAGCTCCCGGGACAGGGACTCCTACGAGCAGTACTTC
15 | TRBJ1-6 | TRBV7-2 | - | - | CASSLPRGYNSPLHF | TGTGCCAGCAGCCTCCCCCGGGGGTATAATTCACCCCTCCACTTT
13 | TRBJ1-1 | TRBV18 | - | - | CASSPTQDTEAFF | TGTGCCAGCTCTCCGACCCAGGACACTGAAGCTTTCTTT
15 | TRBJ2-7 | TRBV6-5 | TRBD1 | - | CASTESGTGAAEQYF | TGTGCCAGCACCGAGTCCGGGACAGGGGCCGCCGAGCAGTACTTC
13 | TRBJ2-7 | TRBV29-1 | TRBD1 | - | CSVGQGATYEQYF | TGCAGCGTTGGACAGGGGGCTACCTACGAGCAGTACTTC
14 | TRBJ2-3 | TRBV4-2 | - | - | CASSQVAVADTQYF | TGTGCCAGCAGCCAGGTAGCGGTGGCAGATACGCAGTATTTT
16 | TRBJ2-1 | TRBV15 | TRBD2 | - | CATSISSGGSYNEQFF | TGTGCCACCAGCATCTCTAGCGGGGGTTCGTACAATGAGCAGTTCTTC
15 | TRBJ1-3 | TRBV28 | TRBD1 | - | CASSRDRSFGNTIYF | TGTGCCAGCAGCCGGGACAGGTCCTTCGGAAACACCATATATTTT
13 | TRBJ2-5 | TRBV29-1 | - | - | CSGTYTRKETQYF | TGCAGCGGAACTTACACTAGAAAAGAGACCCAGTACTTC
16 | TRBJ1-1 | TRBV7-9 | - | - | CASKVQGRLGDTEAFF | TGTGCCAGCAAGGTACAGGGCCGACTCGGGGACACTGAAGCTTTCTTT
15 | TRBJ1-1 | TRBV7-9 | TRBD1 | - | CASSLVSGGRTEAFF | TGTGCCAGCAGCTTAGTATCAGGGGGGAGGACTGAAGCTTTCTTT
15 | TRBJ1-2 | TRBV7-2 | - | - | CASSLVKGESTGYTF | TGTGCCAGCAGCTTAGTGAAGGGGGAATCGACTGGCTACACCTTC
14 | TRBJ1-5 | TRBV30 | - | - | CAWSRSIGDQPQHF | TGTGCCTGGAGTCGAAGTATCGGTGATCAGCCCCAGCATTTT
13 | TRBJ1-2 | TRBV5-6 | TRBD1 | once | CASSPGQHYGYTF | TGTGCCAGCAGCCCGGGACAGCACTATGGCTACACCTTC
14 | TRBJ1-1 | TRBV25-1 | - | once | CASRSPAGRYEAFF | TGTGCCAGCAGGTCGCCGGCTGGGCGTTACGAAGCTTTCTTT
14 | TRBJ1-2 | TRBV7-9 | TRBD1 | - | CASSQTGAPYGYTF | TGTGCCAGCAGCCAAACAGGGGCGCCTTATGGCTACACCTTC
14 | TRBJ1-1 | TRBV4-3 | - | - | CASSATAMNTEAFF | TGCGCCAGCAGCGCGACAGCTATGAACACTGAAGCTTTCTTT
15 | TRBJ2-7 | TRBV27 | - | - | CASSSRSDFNYEQYF | TGTGCCAGCAGCTCCCGGTCCGATTTTAACTACGAGCAGTACTTC
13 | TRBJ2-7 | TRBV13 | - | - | CASSPGLSYEQYF | TGTGCCAGCAGCCCGGGACTTTCCTACGAGCAGTACTTC
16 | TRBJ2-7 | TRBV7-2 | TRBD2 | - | CASSSPSGGAHHEQYF | TGTGCCAGCAGCTCCCCTAGCGGGGGGGCCCACCACGAGCAGTACTTC
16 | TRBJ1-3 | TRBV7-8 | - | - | CASSLGYGGRGNTIYF | TGTGCCAGCAGCTTAGGGTACGGCGGCCGTGGAAACACCATATATTTT
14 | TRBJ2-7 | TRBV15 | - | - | CATSREGGSYEQYF | TGTGCCACCAGCAGAGAGGGCGGGTCCTACGAGCAGTACTTC
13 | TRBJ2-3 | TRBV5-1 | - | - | CASSLFVADTQYF | TGCGCCAGCAGCTTGTTTGTCGCAGATACGCAGTATTTT
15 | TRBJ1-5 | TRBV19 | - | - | CASRPKPGSNQPQHF | TGTGCCAGTAGGCCTAAGCCGGGGAGCAATCAGCCCCAGCATTTT
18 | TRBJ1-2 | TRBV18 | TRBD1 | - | CASSLIAQQGAQQDGYTF | TGTGCCAGCTCACTCATCGCCCAACAGGGGGCACAGCAGGATGGCTACACCTTC
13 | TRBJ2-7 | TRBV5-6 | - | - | CASSLGQLYEQYF | TGTGCCAGCAGCTTGGGACAGCTTTACGAGCAGTACTTC
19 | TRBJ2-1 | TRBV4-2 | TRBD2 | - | CASSQEIGVAGETYNEQFF | TGTGCCAGCAGCCAAGAAATCGGGGTAGCGGGAGAAACCTACAATGAGCAGTTCTTC
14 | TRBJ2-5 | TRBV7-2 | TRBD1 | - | CASSLGRGQETQYF | TGTGCCAGCAGCTTAGGCAGGGGGCAAGAGACCCAGTACTTC
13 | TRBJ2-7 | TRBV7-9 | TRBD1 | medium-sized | CASSPNRGNEQYF | TGTGCCAGCAGCCCGAACAGGGGTAACGAGCAGTACTTC
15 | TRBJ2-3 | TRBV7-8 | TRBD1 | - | CASSWRQGRADTQYF | TGTGCCAGCAGCTGGCGACAGGGAAGGGCAGATACGCAGTATTTT
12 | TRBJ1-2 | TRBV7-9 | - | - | CASSPREAGYTF | TGTGCCAGCAGCCCCCGCGAGGCGGGCTACACCTTC
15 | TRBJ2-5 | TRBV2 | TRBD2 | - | CASSVTGGPKETQYF | TGTGCCAGCAGCGTAACGGGGGGGCCTAAAGAGACCCAGTACTTC
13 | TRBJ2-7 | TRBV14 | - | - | CASSRDKPYEQYF | TGTGCCAGCAGTCGGGACAAACCCTACGAGCAGTACTTC